The 12 T cell receptor beta chains presented below share a single source sample, sequenced in a study of cytomegalovirus exposure and HLA in healthy donors. Vbeta (60) and Jbeta (13) primers were used in the PCR. The repertoire was sequenced with immunoSEQ multiplex PCR; TCRdb's copy has only in-frame clones and lacks some. The sample comprises around 63,000 clones, roughly 80% of which are singletons, and less than 3% rests with the top ten. Sequencing was performed on PBMCs. These receptors all come from a woman aged 25 to 39 in good health and CMV-seronegative.

The chain carries TRBV6-5 and TRBJ2-3, with D maybe TRBD2 (6 bases). CDR3 length: 14 residues. V lost 6 bases and J lost 0, with 10 bases in between. Germline assignment: CDR1 MNHEY and CDR2 SVGAGI. As DNA, the CDR3 is TGTGCCAGCAGGCCGGGACTTAGCACAGATACGCAGTATTTT. It encodes CASRPGLSTDTQYF.

The chain carries TRBV5-4 and TRBJ2-1, with D possibly TRBD2 on 5 matching bases. From germline, CDR1 is SGHNT and CDR2 YYREEE (reference sequence). The CDR3 has 15 amino acids. V was shortened by 0 bases and J by 7 bases, with 14 bases between the two germline ends. The CDR3, as DNA: TGTGCCAGCAGCTTGGGAGGGCCCGCCGGAAATGAGCAGTTCTTC. Translating gives CASSLGGPAGNEQFF.

This sequence joins TRBV10-3 and TRBJ2-7, with TRBD2 as a possible D gene (5 bases). The CDR3 is made up of 13 amino acids. The V gene's germline CDR1 is ENHRY and CDR2 SYGVKD. The V end lost 0 bases, the J end lost 6 bases, and 9 bases lay between the germline ends. CDR3 DNA sequence: TGTGCCATCAGTGAGTCGGGTGGGAGCGAGCAGTACGTC. Translation gives CAISESGGSEQYV.

CDR3 sequence: CASSLSGYHGELFF. In nucleotides, the CDR3 is TGTGCCAGCAGCTTGTCAGGGTATCACGGGGAGCTGTTTTTT. The chain carries TRBV5-6 and TRBJ2-2, with D perhaps matching TRBD1 (5 bases). Trimming took 1 base from V and 7 from J, leaving 11 bases between them. Germline V gives CDR1 SGHDT, CDR2 YYEEEE. CDR3 length equals 14 residues.

For the CDR3, the DNA is TGTGCCTGCGGCGGGGGGGGGAACACCGGGGAGCTGTTTTTT. The encoded protein is CACGGGGNTGELFF. J is TRBJ2-2 and V is TRBV30; 9 nucleotides match TRBD2. The ends lost 6 bases at V and 1 base at J; junction bases unmatched: 3. CDR1 is GTSNPN and CDR2 is SVGIG in the germline V gene (reference sequence). This CDR3 contains 14 residues.

This chain connects TRBV6-1 to TRBJ1-1; D uncertain. CDR3 size: 13 residues. Germline V CDR1 and CDR2: MNHNS, SASEGT. The V end was cut by 2 bases, the J end by 1 base, with 5 bases between. The CDR3 nucleotides are TGTGCCAGCAGTGAACCTTGGAACACTGAAGCTTTCTTT. Its translation: CASSEPWNTEAFF.

CDR3 loop: CASSVGGLSSDTQYF. The CDR3 DNA reads as TGTGCCAGCAGCGTAGGGGGCCTTTCCTCAGATACGCAGTATTTT. The gene calls are TRBV9 and TRBJ2-3, with D perhaps TRBD1 (5 bases). Germline V gene sequence: CDR1 SGDLS, CDR2 YYNGEE. This CDR3 has 15 amino acids. Trimming removed 0 bases from V and 4 bases from J, with 12 bases in between.

The chain is built from TRBV11-2 and TRBJ1-6; D may be TRBD1 (6 bases). The CDR3 is 14 amino acids. Trimming stripped 5 bases from V and 9 bases from J, with 14 bases between. Looked up from germline, CDR1 is SGHAT and CDR2 is FQNNGV. In DNA form, the CDR3 reads TGTGCCAGCAGCGCGAGCAGGGGAACTTCACCCCTCCACTTT. Its protein is CASSASRGTSPLHF. Full variable domain (missing parts from reference TRBV11-2 and TRBJ1-6): EAGVAQSPRYKIIEKRQSVAFWCNPISGHATLYWYQQILGQGPKLLIQFQNNGVVDDSQLPKDRFSAERLKGVDSTLKIQPAKLEDSAVYLCASSASRGTSPLHFGNGTRLTVT.

This chain links TRBV4-2 with TRBJ1-2; D ambiguous. The CDR3 sequence is 15 residues long. V was shortened by 1 base and J by 0 bases, with 9 bases between the two germline ends. Germline loops: CDR1 LGHNA, CDR2 YNFKEQ. The CDR3 sequence: CASSQGGGSNYGYTF. CDR3 in DNA: TGTGCCAGCAGCCAAGGGGGAGGATCTAACTATGGCTACACCTTC.

About this clone itself: This specimen includes other DNA sequences encoding the same CDR3. V usage is TRBV30 and J usage is TRBJ1-3; the D is unclear. The germline gives CDR1 GTSNPN, CDR2 SVGIG (reference sequence). The CDR3 runs 15 residues. Trimming took 2 bases from V and 4 from J, leaving 15 bases between them. The CDR3 DNA reads as TGTGCCTGGAGTTCTCCTTCCTTCTCCGGAAACACCATATATTTT. It specifies CAWSSPSFSGNTIYF.

V gene TRBV9 combines with J gene TRBJ2-2, with TRBD2 matching 13 bases. This CDR3 is built from 16 residues. Germline CDR1 is SGDLS and CDR2 is YYNGEE. V dropped 4 bases and J dropped 6; count of bases not matched to a gene: 6. This CDR3 is CASSLRLAGGAGELFF. The CDR3 DNA reads TGTGCCAGCAGCCTAAGACTAGCGGGAGGTGCCGGGGAGCTGTTTTTT.

The chain couples TRBV19 to TRBJ2-1; D might be TRBD1 (6 bases). Germline V lookup: CDR1 LNHDA, CDR2 SQIVND (reference sequence). There are 18 residues in the CDR3. V was clipped by 7 bases and J by 7 bases, with 29 bases between them. The CDR3 sequence: CASNFLGTDSAPLNEQFF. In DNA, the CDR3 is TGTGCCAGTAATTTCCTCGGGACGGACAGCGCGCCTTTGAATGAGCAGTTCTTC.